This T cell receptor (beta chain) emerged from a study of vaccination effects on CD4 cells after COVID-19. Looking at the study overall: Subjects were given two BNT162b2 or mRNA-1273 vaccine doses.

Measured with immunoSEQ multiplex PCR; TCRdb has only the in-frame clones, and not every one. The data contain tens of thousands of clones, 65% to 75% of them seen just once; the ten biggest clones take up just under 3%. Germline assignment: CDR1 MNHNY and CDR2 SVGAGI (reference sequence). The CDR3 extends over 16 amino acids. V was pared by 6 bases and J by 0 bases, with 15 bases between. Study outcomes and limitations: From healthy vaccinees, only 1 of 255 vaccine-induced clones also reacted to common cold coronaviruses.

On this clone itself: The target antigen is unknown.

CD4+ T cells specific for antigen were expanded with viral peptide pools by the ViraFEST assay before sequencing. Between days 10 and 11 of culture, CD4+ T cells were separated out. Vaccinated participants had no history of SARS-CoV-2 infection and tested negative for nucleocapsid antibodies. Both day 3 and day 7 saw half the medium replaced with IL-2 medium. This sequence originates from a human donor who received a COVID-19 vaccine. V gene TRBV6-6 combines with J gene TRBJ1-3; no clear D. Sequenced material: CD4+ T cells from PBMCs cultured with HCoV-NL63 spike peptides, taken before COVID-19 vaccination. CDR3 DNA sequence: TGTGCCAGCAGCCAAGGGTGGGGTCCCTCTGGAAACACCATATATTTT. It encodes CASSQGWGPSGNTIYF.